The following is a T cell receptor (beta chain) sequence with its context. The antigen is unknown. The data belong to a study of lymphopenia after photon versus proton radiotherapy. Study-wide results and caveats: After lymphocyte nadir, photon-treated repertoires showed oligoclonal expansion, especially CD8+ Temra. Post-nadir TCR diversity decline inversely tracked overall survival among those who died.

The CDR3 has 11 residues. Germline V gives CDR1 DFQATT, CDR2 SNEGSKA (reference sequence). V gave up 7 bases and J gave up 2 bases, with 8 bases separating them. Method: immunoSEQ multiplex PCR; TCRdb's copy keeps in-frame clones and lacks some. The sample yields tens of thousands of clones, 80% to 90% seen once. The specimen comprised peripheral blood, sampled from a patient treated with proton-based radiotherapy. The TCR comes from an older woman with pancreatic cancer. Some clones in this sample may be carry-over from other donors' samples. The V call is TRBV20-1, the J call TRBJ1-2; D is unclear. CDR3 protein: CSVGRNYGYTF. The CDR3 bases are TGCAGTGTAGGTCGCAACTATGGCTACACCTTC.